The 9 T cell receptor beta chains below all came from one sample that was sequenced in a study of blood T cell repertoires in COVID-19. Clones were sequenced by immunoSEQ multiplex PCR, and TCRdb holds only the in-frame ones, with some missing. Of under 50,000 clones listed, over 80% were seen once; the top ten hold about 1.2%. Material for sequencing was peripheral blood. Every receptor here comes from a woman in her thirties or forties with acute or convalescent COVID-19.

The V gene is TRBV6-5, the J gene TRBJ1-1; D unresolved. Trimming took off 5 bases at V and 3 bases at J, with 16 bases between the two ends. Germline assignment: CDR1 MNHEY and CDR2 SVGAGI. The CDR3 loop spans 15 amino acids. CDR3 in amino acids: CASSRREELHTEAFF. In nucleotides, the CDR3 is TGTGCCAGCAGTAGACGGGAGGAACTGCACACTGAAGCTTTCTTT.

The chain carries TRBV19 and TRBJ1-6, with D unresolved. The germline gives CDR1 LNHDA, CDR2 SQIVND (reference sequence). Trimming took off 6 bases at V and 0 bases at J, with 12 bases between the two ends. This CDR3 contains 16 residues. CDR3 sequence: CASSWSASSYNSPLHF. Written as DNA, the CDR3 is TGTGCCAGTAGCTGGTCAGCGAGCTCCTATAATTCACCCCTCCACTTT.

The V gene is TRBV5-6, the J gene TRBJ1-5, with D possibly being TRBD1 (5 bases). This CDR3 is 15 amino acids long. Germline CDR1 is SGHDT and CDR2 is YYEEEE. The V and J ends lost 1 base and 2 bases respectively, with 10 bases between them. The CDR3 loop reads CASSLFREGNQPQHF. DNA of the CDR3: TGTGCCAGCAGCTTGTTCAGGGAGGGCAATCAGCCCCAGCATTTT.

The V and J genes are TRBV6-2 or TRBV6-3 and TRBJ1-1; D uncertain. Germline CDR1 is MNHEY and CDR2 is SVGEGT. This CDR3 has 16 amino acids. Trimming took off 6 bases at V and 1 base at J, with 18 bases between the two ends. CDR3 bases: TGTGCCAGCAGCCCCGAGGCCCGACGGAAGAACACTGAAGCTTTCTTT. It codes for CASSPEARRKNTEAFF.

The chain employs TRBV5-1 and TRBJ2-7; a weak D match, TRBD1 (7 bases). CDR1 SGHRS and CDR2 YFSETQ come from the germline V gene. V lost 1 base and J lost 7, with 18 bases in between. The CDR3 is made up of 15 amino acids. The CDR3 bases are TGCGCCAGCAGCTTGATTGCGGCAGGGGGGCGAGAGCAGTACTTC. This sequence encodes CASSLIAAGGREQYF. Full variable domain (outside the CDR3, taken from reference TRBV5-1 and TRBJ2-7): KAGVTQTPRYLIKTRGQQVTLSCSPISGHRSVSWYQQTPGQGLQFLFEYFSETQRNKGNFPGRFSGRQFSNSRSEMNVSTLELGDSALYLCASSLIAAGGREQYFGPGTRLTVT.

For the CDR3, the DNA is TGTGCCAGCAGCTTAGCGGGGGGGACTAACACTGAAGCTTTCTTT. It is translated as CASSLAGGTNTEAFF. The genes are TRBV7-9 and TRBJ1-1; D might be TRBD1 (5 bases). The CDR3 has 15 residues. Germline V lookup: CDR1 SEHNR, CDR2 FQNEAQ (reference sequence). Trimming cost V 0 bases and J 2 bases, with 10 bases left between them.

This rearrangement joins TRBV15 to TRBJ1-2; D unclear. V lost 0 bases, J lost 3 bases, and 8 bases lay in between. Per germline, CDR1 LNHNV and CDR2 YYDKDF (reference sequence). The CDR3 extends over 14 amino acids. CDR3 sequence reads: CATSRDRTDYGYTF. In nucleotides, the CDR3 is TGTGCCACCAGCAGAGATCGAACGGACTATGGCTACACCTTC. Together with reference TRBV15 and TRBJ1-2, the CDR3 gives the full variable domain: DAMVIQNPRYQVTQFGKPVTLSCSQTLNHNVMYWYQQKSSQAPKLLFHYYDKDFNNEADTPDNFQSRRPNTSFCFLDIRSPGLGDTAMYLCATSRDRTDYGYTFGSGTRLTVV.

CDR3 residues: CASRELRLGANVLTF. In DNA form, the CDR3 reads TGTGCCAGCAGAGAACTCAGGCTTGGGGCCAACGTCCTGACTTTC. This chain joins TRBV27 and TRBJ2-6; no clear D gene. Germline CDR1 MNHEY, CDR2 SMNVEV (reference sequence). This CDR3 region has 15 residues. Trimming left V 6 bases short and J 3 bases short, with 12 bases between.

The chain couples TRBV11-2 to TRBJ1-4, with 9 bases lining up with TRBD1. CDR3 size: 14 residues. From germline, CDR1 is SGHAT and CDR2 FQNNGV. The V segment lost 5 bases and the J segment 8 bases; nucleotides outside the gene matches: 6. In nucleotides, the CDR3 is TGTGCCAGCAGCCGGGACAGGGCGGGGGAAAAACTGTTTTTT. Protein product: CASSRDRAGEKLFF.